This note documents a single TCR beta chain sequence. The antigen it recognizes is unknown. From each donor, a roughly 2.5 ml peripheral blood sample was drawn into PAXgene tubes and stored at -80 degrees C. Total RNA was isolated from whole blood with the PAXgene blood miRNA kit on an automated QIAcube, without T cell sorting. Peripheral blood from monozygotic twin pairs, either concordant or discordant for inflammatory bowel disease, underwent deep TCRalpha and TCRbeta repertoire profiling that used unique molecular barcoding. Smoking habits were recorded for all twin pairs, and individuals were classified as current, former or never smokers. The sample comes from a study of monozygotic twins with inflammatory bowel disease (dated by TCRdb to about 2019). Looking at the study overall: A total of 28 monozygotic twin pairs were included in the full study, comprising nine German pairs (four IBD-concordant, five IBD-discordant) and 19 IBD-discordant Danish pairs. Disease-associated traits were sought mainly through comparisons between IBD patients and their genetically identical healthy co-twins within discordant pairs. Each individual had, on average, about 151 000 unique TCRalpha sequences and 181 000 unique TCRbeta sequences available for analysis. Overall results and qualifications from the work: No single strong signal or clonotype linked to IBD turned up in the results, so the idea that one exists was not supported. Fewer clonotypes were shared with other individuals by IBD patients than by healthy twins, most markedly in patients showing signs of disease activity. Distinction between different T cell subtypes could not be achieved in the analysis. Repertoire similarity did not differ between concordant and discordant twins, which could be due to limited statistical power. A decrease in TCRbeta repertoire diversity, as measured by inverse Simpson index, was observed in IBD patients compared with their healthy co-twins. Because patients received different immunosuppressive treatments, the repertoires may have picked up extra background noise and variability between individuals.

Library construction relied on 5' RACE. Each TCR library was prepared from 3,000 to 4,000 ng of total RNA. cDNA was synthesized with SMARTScribe reverse transcriptase in eight separate reactions per sample. Unique molecular identifiers containing a 6-nucleotide sample barcode were introduced through template switching during cDNA synthesis. TCRalpha and TCRbeta cDNA was amplified by two nested PCRs of approximately 17 and 9 cycles, with bead purification after each PCR. Before amplification, the cDNA was treated with uracil DNA-glycosylase and purified using the QIAquick PCR purification kit. The second PCR added Illumina TruSeq-compatible adapters along with sample-specific barcodes. TapeStation and Qubit were used to check library quality and concentration, and roughly 4.6 ng of each library was pooled. Sequencing of the pooled libraries was done on an Illumina HiSeq2500 single-index Rapid Run using custom sequencing primers and 2 x 100 bp reads. For the original study's pipeline: UMI-based consensus assembly with MiGEC version 1.2.6 was used to correct PCR and sequencing errors. MiXCR version 2.1.1 handled V(D)J alignment, clonotype assembly and CDR3 extraction. Normalisation of gene usage, clonotype sharing and MAIT/NKT TCR abundance was achieved by analysing the top 1000, 10 000 and 20 000 clonotypes per sample. Diversity was computed as the inverse Simpson index with the vegan R package after downsampling to 27 000 UMIs. Paired Mann-Whitney U tests on discordant twin pairs were used, with Benjamini-Hochberg multiple-testing correction. The reads went through TCRdb reprocessing, and each CDR3 protein sequence gets one entry with no DNA. TCRdb's processing, not the authors', yielded these V and J calls. This sample's table carries approximately 120,000 distinct CDR3 sequences. The ten largest make up approximately 13% of the sample.

The CDR3 starts with the cysteine, ends with the phenylalanine, and has 11 residues. No DNA is recorded. CDR1 SGHRS and CDR2 YFSETQ are derived from the germline V gene. Here the chain combines TRBV5-1 and TRBJ2-7. Sequencing was performed on blood. The TCR comes from a human donor with ulcerative colitis or Crohn's disease, or a healthy co-twin of an affected twin (not recorded which). The CDR3 region has the sequence CASSLNYEQYF.